This entry lists 2 T cell receptor beta chains sequenced from one sample in a study of blood T cell repertoires in COVID-19. Libraries were prepared by immunoSEQ multiplex PCR; TCRdb keeps only in-frame clonotypes and omits some of them. The data contain about 84,000 clones, around 80% of them singletons. The sample consisted of peripheral blood. Every receptor here comes from a woman older than 75 with acute or convalescent COVID-19.

The rearrangement links TRBV9 to TRBJ1-2, with 7 bases matching TRBD1. Unmatched junction bases numbered 11, after V lost 4 bases and J lost 5 bases. The CDR3 totals 15 residues. Germline V gives CDR1 SGDLS, CDR2 YYNGEE. The CDR3 coding sequence is TGTGCCAGCAGCATCGATCCACAGGGGTGGTATGGCTACACCTTC. Its translation: CASSIDPQGWYGYTF.

CDR3 region: CASVDRMGHGYTF. CDR3 DNA sequence: TGTGCCAGCGTGGACAGGATGGGACATGGCTACACCTTC. The chain couples TRBV2 to TRBJ1-2; 7 nucleotides line up with TRBD1. The trim removed 8 bases at V and 6 bases at J, leaving 9 bases unmatched. The CDR3 has 13 amino acids. Germline V gives CDR1 SNHLY, CDR2 FYNNEI. The whole variable domain, filled in from reference TRBV2 and TRBJ1-2, reads EPEVTQTPSHQVTQMGQEVILRCVPISNHLYFYWYRQILGQKVEFLVSFYNNEISEKSEIFDDQFSVERPDGSNFTLKIRSTKLEDSAMYFCASVDRMGHGYTFGSGTRLTVV.